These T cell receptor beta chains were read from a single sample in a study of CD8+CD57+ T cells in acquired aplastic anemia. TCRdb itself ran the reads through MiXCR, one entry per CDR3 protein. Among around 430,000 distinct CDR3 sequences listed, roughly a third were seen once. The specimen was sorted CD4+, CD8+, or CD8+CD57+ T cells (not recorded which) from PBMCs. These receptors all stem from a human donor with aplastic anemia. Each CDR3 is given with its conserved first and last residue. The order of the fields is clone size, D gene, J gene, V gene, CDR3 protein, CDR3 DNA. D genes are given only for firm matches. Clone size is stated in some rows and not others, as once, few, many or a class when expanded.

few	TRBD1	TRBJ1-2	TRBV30	CAYTLNRQGGTYTF	TGTGCCTATACCCTGAACCGACAGGGGGGGACATACACCTTC
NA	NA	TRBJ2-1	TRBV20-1	CSACREPSYNEQFF	TGCAGTGCATGCCGGGAGCCCTCTTACAATGAGCAGTTCTTC
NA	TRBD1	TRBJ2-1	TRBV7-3	CASNLGQGYNEQFF	TGTGCCAGCAACCTAGGACAGGGTTACAATGAGCAGTTCTTC
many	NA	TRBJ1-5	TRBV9	CASGGTGNQPQHF	TGTGCCAGCGGCGGGACGGGCAATCAGCCCCAGCATTTT
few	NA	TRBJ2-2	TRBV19	CASTFRAGIFANTGELFF	TGTGCCAGTACCTTTAGGGCAGGCATCTTTGCGAACACCGGGGAGCTGTTTTTT
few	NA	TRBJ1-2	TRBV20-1	CSAPRGAGYGYTF	TGCAGTGCTCCCCGGGGGGCTGGCTATGGCTACACCTTC
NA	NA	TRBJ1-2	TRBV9	CASSVSTAFNYGYTF	TGTGCCAGCAGCGTCTCGACTGCCTTTAACTATGGCTACACCTTC
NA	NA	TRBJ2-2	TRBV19	CASSTYRQVGNTGELFF	TGTGCCAGTAGTACTTACCGACAGGTCGGGAACACCGGGGAGCTGTTTTTT
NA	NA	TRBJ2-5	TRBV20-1	CSASPQETQYF	TGCAGTGCTAGTCCTCAAGAGACCCAGTACTTC
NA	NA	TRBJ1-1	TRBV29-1	CSSYARGNTEAFF	TGCAGCAGTTACGCCCGGGGGAACACTGAAGCTTTCTTT
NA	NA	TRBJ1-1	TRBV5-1	CASSLEPRAEAFF	TGCGCCAGCAGCTTGGAACCTCGGGCTGAAGCTTTCTTT
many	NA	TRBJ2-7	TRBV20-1	CSALRGAIDYEQYF	TGCAGTGCACTGAGAGGGGCGATCGACTACGAGCAGTACTTC
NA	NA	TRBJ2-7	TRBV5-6	CASSTGAGVIHEQYF	TGTGCCAGCAGCACGGGGGCAGGGGTAATCCACGAGCAGTACTTC
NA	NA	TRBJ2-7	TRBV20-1	CSAGGGRGSYEQYF	TGCAGTGCCGGTGGGGGCCGGGGCTCCTACGAGCAGTACTTC
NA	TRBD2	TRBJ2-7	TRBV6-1	CASSGLAGLYEQYF	TGTGCCAGCAGTGGACTAGCGGGTCTCTACGAGCAGTACTTC
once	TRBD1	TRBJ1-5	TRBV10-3	CASSPGLGTGRNQPQHF	TGTGCCAGCAGTCCCGGCCTAGGGACAGGGCGGAATCAGCCCCAGCATTTT